This passage covers 26 T cell receptor beta chains from one sample sequenced in a study of cytomegalovirus exposure and HLA in healthy donors. Primers included in the PCR were 60 Vbeta and 13 Jbeta primers. Here immunoSEQ multiplex PCR was the method, and the copy in TCRdb shows in-frame clones only, minus some. The data contain 70,000 to 95,000 clones, over 75% of them singletons. The sequenced sample consisted of PBMCs. These receptors were taken from a man aged 45-65 years in good health and CMV-seronegative.

The gene calls are TRBV4-1 and TRBJ2-7; TRBD2 matches 8 bases. Trimming removed 5 bases from V and 3 bases from J; junction bases left unmatched: 9. CDR1 and CDR2 (germline): MGHRA, YSYEKL. The CDR3 length is 15 residues. The CDR3 bases are TGCGCCAGCAGCATCAGAAGCGGGGGAGTCTACGAGCAGTACTTC. Translated, it gives CASSIRSGGVYEQYF.

As concerns this clone: The junction shows a germline mismatch at one end, possibly a read error. The identical CDR3 is also encoded by other nucleotide sequences in the sample. J is TRBJ2-2 and V is TRBV25-1; D gene unclear. Germline V gene lookup returns CDR1 MGHDK and CDR2 SYGVNS. The length of the CDR3 is 12 residues. The CDR3 DNA is TGCGCCAGCAGTGACCCAAAAGGGGAGCTGTTTTTT. Encoded protein: CASSDPKGELFF.

This clone has more than one count but fewer than ten. This chain links TRBV5-1 with TRBJ2-2, with D tentatively TRBD2 (6 bases). The CDR3 consists of 17 residues. CDR1 is SGHRS and CDR2 is YFSETQ in the germline V gene. V was trimmed by 6 bases and J by 6 bases, leaving 24 bases between them. CDR3 residues: CASTTPAGLPGAGELFF. CDR3 coding DNA: TGCGCCAGCACCACCCCCGCGGGACTCCCGGGGGCCGGGGAGCTGTTTTTT.

The chain links TRBV30 to TRBJ1-6, with 8 bases matching TRBD1. With V trimmed by 4 bases and J by 7 bases, 15 bases remained unmatched. The length of the CDR3 is 17 residues. Per the germline V gene, CDR1 is GTSNPN and CDR2 is SVGIG (reference sequence). CDR3 residues: CAWTLPIGQGRNSPLHF. The CDR3 nucleotides are TGTGCCTGGACCCTTCCGATCGGACAGGGACGAAATTCACCCCTCCACTTT.

This clone has only a few counts. The J gene is TRBJ2-3, the V gene TRBV13, with a possible D match to TRBD1 (5 bases). CDR3 length: 14 amino acids. V was clipped by 0 bases and J by 2 bases, with 6 bases between them. Germline CDR1 is PRHDT and CDR2 is FYEKMQ (reference sequence). CDR3 coding DNA: TGTGCCAGCAGCTTAGGGGGGCACACAGATACGCAGTATTTT. Its protein product is CASSLGGHTDTQYF.

The chain carries TRBV19 and TRBJ2-4; 9 nucleotides line up with TRBD1. J gave up 1 base and V 3 bases, and 7 bases lay outside the gene matches. CDR3 size: 17 residues. Germline-derived CDR1 and CDR2 are LNHDA and SQIVND (reference sequence). DNA for the CDR3: TGTGCCAGTAGTATGAGGATTACAGGGGGCGCCAAAAACATTCAGTACTTC. Its protein is CASSMRITGGAKNIQYF.

V is TRBV7-3 and J is TRBJ2-6; TRBD2 is a possible D gene (5 bases). Germline assignment: CDR1 SGHTA and CDR2 FQGTGA. Trimming took 5 bases from V and 2 from J, leaving 10 bases between them. The length of the CDR3 is 15 residues. CDR3 DNA sequence: TGTGCCAGCAGCCCGGGGTCGGCTGGGGCCAACGTCCTGACTTTC. Protein sequence: CASSPGSAGANVLTF.

The chain couples TRBV28 to TRBJ2-7; the D is unclear. This CDR3 comprises 11 residues. In germline, CDR1 is MDHEN, CDR2 SYDVKM. V gave up 2 bases and J gave up 7 bases, with 6 bases separating them. DNA for the CDR3: TGTGCCAGCAGTTTAAGCCGGGAGCAGTACTTC. It codes for CASSLSREQYF.

V and J are TRBV5-1 and TRBJ1-2; TRBD1 might be the D (6 bases). This CDR3 is 18 amino acids long. Trimming took off 0 bases at V and 0 bases at J, with 18 bases between the two ends. The V gene's germline CDR1 is SGHRS and CDR2 YFSETQ. The CDR3 DNA reads TGCGCCAGCAGCTTGGCCGGACAGTTCAATGTTGCTAACTATGGCTACACCTTC. The encoded protein is CASSLAGQFNVANYGYTF. The full variable domain, in which reference TRBV5-1 and TRBJ1-2 provide the parts outside the CDR3, is KAGVTQTPRYLIKTRGQQVTLSCSPISGHRSVSWYQQTPGQGLQFLFEYFSETQRNKGNFPGRFSGRQFSNSRSEMNVSTLELGDSALYLCASSLAGQFNVANYGYTFGSGTRLTVV.

The chain recombines TRBV6-5 with TRBJ2-1; D may be TRBD2 (6 bases). The CDR3 covers 15 residues. Germline values: CDR1 MNHEY, CDR2 SVGAGI. V shed 0 bases and J shed 9 bases, with 15 bases lying between them. CDR3: CASSYSGDLRSEQFF. Written as DNA, the CDR3 is TGTGCCAGCAGTTACTCGGGGGACTTACGATCTGAGCAGTTCTTC.

The chain combines TRBV7-2 with TRBJ2-1, with TRBD2 matching over 9 bases. Germline trimming cut 4 bases from V and 9 bases from J; bases unmatched to any gene: 13. The V gene's germline CDR1 is SGHTA and CDR2 FQGNSA. The CDR3 spans 16 residues. CDR3 sequence: CASSYQAKTSGTEQFF. In DNA form, the CDR3 reads TGTGCCAGCAGCTATCAGGCAAAGACTAGCGGCACTGAGCAGTTCTTC.

Here the CDR3 reads CASVLTDTQYF. In DNA, the CDR3 is TGTGCTAGTGTTCTCACAGATACGCAGTATTTT. The V and J genes are TRBV12-5 and TRBJ2-3; D not certain. Germline CDR1 LGHNT, CDR2 FRNRAP. There are 11 residues in the CDR3. V dropped 7 bases and J dropped 2 bases, with 4 bases sitting between them.

The V call is TRBV19, the J call TRBJ1-5; possibly TRBD1 for D (6 bases). CDR1 and CDR2 from the germline V gene are LNHDA and SQIVND (reference sequence). Between the trimmed V and J ends, which lost 6 bases and 0 bases, there was a span of 12 bases. This CDR3 contains 15 residues. Here the CDR3 reads CASSSDRYSNQPQHF. DNA for the CDR3: TGTGCCAGTAGCTCGGACAGATATAGCAATCAGCCCCAGCATTTT.

The rearrangement uses TRBV28 and TRBJ1-5; a possible D gene is TRBD1 (6 bases). V was cut by 5 bases and J by 1 base, with 15 bases left in between. The length of the CDR3 is 16 residues. Per the germline V gene, CDR1 is MDHEN and CDR2 is SYDVKM. The CDR3: CASSTGQSLSNQPQHF. The CDR3 bases are TGTGCCAGCAGTACCGGACAGTCGCTAAGCAATCAGCCCCAGCATTTT.

V gene TRBV2 combines with J gene TRBJ1-1; 7 positions agree with TRBD1. The germline gives CDR1 SNHLY, CDR2 FYNNEI. The length of the CDR3 is 15 residues. Unmatched junction bases numbered 7, after V lost 5 bases and J lost 1 base. CDR3 nucleotide sequence: TGTGCCAGCAGTATTACCGGGACAGCGAACACTGAAGCTTTCTTT. It encodes CASSITGTANTEAFF.

This clone has just one count. V usage is TRBV10-3 and J usage is TRBJ1-5; 8 bases are a match to TRBD1. Germline V CDR1 and CDR2: ENHRY, SYGVKD. Trimming at V came to 4 bases and at J to 8 bases, leaving 7 bases not matched to a gene. The CDR3 sequence is 14 residues long. In DNA, the CDR3 is TGTGCCATCAGTGCGACAGGGGAGGGGAAGCCCCAGCATTTT. It is translated as CAISATGEGKPQHF.

The rearrangement uses TRBV27 and TRBJ1-2; TRBD1 is a possible D gene (5 bases). This CDR3 is 13 amino acids long. Between the trimmed V and J ends, which lost 6 bases and 0 bases, there was a span of 8 bases. CDR1 MNHEY and CDR2 SMNVEV come from the germline V gene (reference sequence). CDR3 nucleotides: TGTGCCAGCAGGGGGCAAACTAACTATGGCTACACCTTC. This sequence encodes CASRGQTNYGYTF.

The chain recombines TRBV4-1 with TRBJ2-7; the match to TRBD1 covers 7 bases. The V gene end was trimmed by 2 bases and the J gene end by 3 bases; junction bases not matched to a gene: 13. Germline V gives CDR1 MGHRA, CDR2 YSYEKL. The CDR3 runs 17 residues. CDR3 coding DNA: TGCGCCAGCAGCCAATCCCGGCCAACAGGGGATCTCTACGAGCAGTACTTC. This codes for CASSQSRPTGDLYEQYF.

The chain carries TRBV5-1 and TRBJ2-3; TRBD2 is a possible D gene (5 bases). The germline V and J ends were trimmed by 0 bases and 2 bases, with 10 bases remaining between them. Germline CDR1 and CDR2: SGHRS and YFSETQ. The CDR3 spans 15 residues. The CDR3 here is CASSLANDYTDTQYF. For the CDR3, the DNA is TGCGCCAGCAGCTTGGCCAACGACTACACAGATACGCAGTATTTT.

This clone appeared once. The rearrangement uses TRBV5-1 and TRBJ2-2; D is undetermined. Looked up from germline, CDR1 is SGHRS and CDR2 is YFSETQ. This CDR3 is 15 amino acids long. The V and J ends lost 1 base and 5 bases respectively, with 12 bases between them. CDR3 nucleotides: TGCGCCAGCAGCTTGACGCCCGTCGGGACCGGGGAGCTGTTTTTT. This gives the protein CASSLTPVGTGELFF.

The chain is built from TRBV2 and TRBJ2-2; 8 bases fit TRBD1. Per germline, CDR1 SNHLY and CDR2 FYNNEI. The CDR3 runs to 17 residues. The V segment lost 6 bases and the J segment 3 bases; nucleotides outside the gene matches: 12. In nucleotides, the CDR3 is TGTGCCAGCAGCGTTCAAGCGCAGGGGGCCGACACCGGGGAGCTGTTTTTT. It yields the protein CASSVQAQGADTGELFF.

The chain combines TRBV5-5 with TRBJ2-3; D gene ambiguous. The CDR3 extends over 12 amino acids. Germline loops: CDR1 SGHKS, CDR2 YYEKEE (reference sequence). The V end lost 7 bases, the J end lost 4 bases, and 10 bases lay between the germline ends. As DNA, the CDR3 is TGTGCCAGCGGAGAACTGCCAGATACGCAGTATTTT. Its translation is CASGELPDTQYF.

The J gene is TRBJ2-7, the V gene TRBV5-1, with TRBD2 matching 9 bases. This CDR3 region has 14 residues. With V trimmed by 4 bases and J by 6 bases, 8 bases remained unmatched. CDR1 is SGHRS and CDR2 is YFSETQ in the germline V gene. CDR3 DNA: TGCGCCAGCAGCCCCAGCGGGGGGCAACGCGAGCAGTACTTC. It yields the protein CASSPSGGQREQYF.

The chain uses TRBV7-9 and TRBJ2-5; 7 bases are shared with TRBD2. The CDR3 is 13 residues long. After removal of 3 bases from V and 13 bases from J, the junction contained 11 bases not matched to a gene. Germline CDR1 SEHNR, CDR2 FQNEAQ (reference sequence). This CDR3 reads CASSFDGGTHWYF. Here the CDR3 DNA reads TGTGCCAGCAGCTTCGACGGGGGGACCCACTGGTACTTC.

This rearrangement joins TRBV5-4 to TRBJ2-5, with 10 positions matching TRBD1. Germline assignment: CDR1 SGHNT and CDR2 YYREEE (reference sequence). Trimming removed 4 bases from V and 5 bases from J; junction bases left unmatched: 2. The CDR3 contains 13 residues. In DNA, the CDR3 is TGTGCCAGCAGCGCGGGACAGGGGGAGACCCAGTACTTC. Translated: CASSAGQGETQYF.

The chain recombines TRBV7-8 with TRBJ2-5; 9 nucleotides match TRBD2. Looked up from germline, CDR1 is SGHVS and CDR2 is FQNEAQ. Trimming took 1 base from V and 2 from J; bases not matched to a gene: 2. There are 15 residues in the CDR3. CDR3 loop: CASSLGLAGQETQYF. The CDR3 nucleotides read TGTGCCAGCAGCTTAGGGCTAGCGGGGCAAGAGACCCAGTACTTC.